These T cell receptor beta chains were read from a single sample in a study of vaccination and CD4 T cells after COVID-19. TCRdb redid the calling of the PCR reads with MiXCR, one entry per CDR3 protein. The top ten hold approximately 42% of the sample, which has fewer than 5,500 distinct CDR3 sequences, approximately 48% seen once. No cognate antigen is known for these TCRs. Sequenced material: CD4+ T cells from blood, cultured in vitro. The receptors stem from a human donor who had recovered from COVID-19. The CDR3 runs from the conserved cysteine through the conserved F or W. The D gene is left open where the match is weak. Expanded clones are given a class, and other clones once, few, many or no size at all.

v_call	j_call	clone_size	d_call	cdr3_aa	cdr3_nt
TRBV6-1	TRBJ2-7	-	-	CANISAGSSSYEQYF	TGTGCCAACATTAGCGCAGGTTCGAGCTCCTACGAGCAGTACTTC
TRBV4-1	TRBJ2-6	-	-	CASSQDRRAYGANVLTF	TGCGCCAGCAGCCAAGATCGGAGGGCTTACGGGGCCAACGTCCTGACTTTC
TRBV6-1	TRBJ2-7	-	TRBD2	CASSDYSSGASHSYEQYF	TGTGCCAGCAGTGACTATTCTAGCGGGGCCTCTCACTCCTACGAGCAGTACTTC
TRBV14	TRBJ2-2	large	TRBD1	CASSRMTGYTGELFF	TGTGCCAGCAGCCGAATGACAGGGTACACCGGGGAGCTGTTTTTT
TRBV20-1	TRBJ2-3	few	TRBD1	CSATNRGKGTDTQYF	TGCAGTGCTACGAACAGGGGGAAGGGCACAGATACGCAGTATTTT
TRBV19	TRBJ1-5	few	TRBD1	CASRSQGQLVSPQHF	TGTGCCAGTAGATCTCAGGGACAGTTGGTAAGTCCCCAGCATTTT
TRBV20-1	TRBJ2-5	-	TRBD1	CSAEQGYQETQYF	TGCAGTGCTGAACAGGGGTACCAAGAGACCCAGTACTTC
TRBV12-3/TRBV12-4	TRBJ1-5	-	-	CASSPTGNNQPQHF	TGTGCCAGCAGCCCCACAGGGAACAATCAGCCCCAGCATTTT
TRBV15	TRBJ1-4	-	-	CATSREIGQYSEKLFF	TGTGCCACCAGCAGAGAAATTGGACAGTATAGTGAAAAACTGTTTTTT
TRBV7-8	TRBJ2-5	-	-	CASRTTGETQYF	TGTGCCAGCAGAACCACAGGGGAGACCCAGTACTTC